These T cell receptor beta chains were read from a single sample in a study of T cell repertoires in cytomegalovirus infection. The antigens these receptors bind are not known. Each CDR3 protein gets one entry after TCRdb re-called the reads with MiXCR. The data show hundreds of thousands of distinct CDR3 sequences, with more than 30% seen just once and roughly 15% held by the top ten. The material sequenced was cultured PBMCs, taken from culture after CMV antigen stimulation. The receptors shown here come from a human donor in good health (CMV status not recorded). Some clones in this sample may be carry-over from other donors' samples. Both conserved end residues are part of each CDR3. The order of the fields is J gene, V gene, CDR3 protein.

J: TRBJ2-1; V: TRBV19; CDR3: CASSTWGYNEQFF
J: TRBJ1-1; V: TRBV28; CDR3: CASSPLGGVGTEAFF
J: TRBJ2-1; V: TRBV6-8; CDR3: CASRGILAGGRNEQFF
J: TRBJ2-7; V: TRBV28; CDR3: CASSPVGDFGGSLYEQYF
J: TRBJ1-5; V: TRBV7-9; CDR3: CASSPAHEHQPQHF
J: TRBJ2-1; V: TRBV24-1; CDR3: CATSTSASRNEQFF
J: TRBJ2-1; V: TRBV12-3/TRBV12-4; CDR3: CASSFALTSNNEQFF
J: TRBJ2-3; V: TRBV27; CDR3: CATLAGTIKADTQYF
J: TRBJ2-4; V: TRBV6-5; CDR3: CASSYNRDQTQYF
J: TRBJ2-5; V: TRBV12-3/TRBV12-4; CDR3: CASSLNLWEDRHF
J: TRBJ1-1; V: TRBV6-2/TRBV6-3; CDR3: CASSLLPWTASEAFF
J: TRBJ2-7; V: TRBV4-3; CDR3: CASSQRTGSYEQYF
J: TRBJ1-5; V: TRBV6-2/TRBV6-3; CDR3: CASSKDRGPPSNQPQHF
J: TRBJ1-2; V: TRBV4-1; CDR3: CASSQPRTRANYGYTF
J: TRBJ2-1; V: TRBV19; CDR3: CASKPGPSLGEQFF
J: TRBJ2-3; V: TRBV9; CDR3: CASSVALGTPKKYF
J: TRBJ2-1; V: TRBV28; CDR3: CASSGRALHEQFF
J: TRBJ2-5; V: TRBV20-1; CDR3: CSARWGETQYF
J: TRBJ1-4; V: TRBV3-1; CDR3: CASSQFLPGSATNEKLFF
J: TRBJ2-3; V: TRBV7-8; CDR3: CASSLGRGSGASIYTQYF
J: TRBJ2-3; V: TRBV19; CDR3: CASSMSFTSDTQYF
J: TRBJ1-1; V: TRBV12-3/TRBV12-4; CDR3: CASRPFDAGNTEAFF
J: TRBJ1-5; V: TRBV29-1; CDR3: CSVVTGWNQPQHF
J: TRBJ2-7; V: TRBV7-2; CDR3: CASSLGVAYYEQYF
J: TRBJ2-7; V: TRBV28; CDR3: CASSFDPRGREVRYEQYF
J: TRBJ1-1; V: TRBV29-1; CDR3: CSASNTEAFF
J: TRBJ2-5; V: TRBV7-9; CDR3: CASSLAELRKTQYF
J: TRBJ2-7; V: TRBV7-6; CDR3: CASSPPGADSYEQYF
J: TRBJ1-1; V: TRBV6-6; CDR3: CASNQQASSGEAFF
J: TRBJ2-7; V: TRBV10-3; CDR3: CAISESKGLVIAYEQYF
J: TRBJ1-4; V: TRBV29-1; CDR3: CSAGKNEKLFF
J: TRBJ2-5; V: TRBV7-9; CDR3: CASSFPLGGQETQYF
J: TRBJ2-2; V: TRBV6-2/TRBV6-3; CDR3: CASSGQNTGELFF
J: TRBJ2-2; V: TRBV7-2; CDR3: CASSLVPLAGANTGELFF
J: TRBJ2-1; V: TRBV25-1; CDR3: CASSEWSPGTSPNEQFF
J: TRBJ2-2; V: TRBV20-1; CDR3: CSARVWAGRIPSNTGELFF
J: TRBJ2-3; V: TRBV27; CDR3: CASSFKDPRDTQYF
J: TRBJ1-2; V: TRBV6-5; CDR3: CASSLMKGPYGYTF
J: TRBJ2-2; V: TRBV4-1; CDR3: CASSQVWAGGATGELFF
J: TRBJ2-2; V: TRBV6-1; CDR3: CASSELAVTGELFF
J: TRBJ1-2; V: TRBV4-1; CDR3: CASSQAGTAFYGYTF
J: TRBJ2-5; V: TRBV20-1; CDR3: CSARNGSGRVDETQYF
J: TRBJ1-5; V: TRBV6-1; CDR3: CASSPIGGSNQPQHF
J: TRBJ1-5; V: TRBV7-8; CDR3: CASSLEGALANQPQHF
J: TRBJ2-1; V: TRBV4-3; CDR3: CASSQGFLSTSGGNEQFF
J: TRBJ2-5; V: TRBV19; CDR3: CASSITRAGETQYF
J: TRBJ1-2; V: TRBV7-2; CDR3: CASSLINIGGYTF
J: TRBJ2-1; V: TRBV29-1; CDR3: CSVTSGLAGPPDSVF
J: TRBJ1-5; V: TRBV7-2; CDR3: CASSLFPQPQHF
J: TRBJ2-3; V: TRBV24-1; CDR3: CATTSPMGTSGRPTDTQYF
J: TRBJ2-1; V: TRBV5-6; CDR3: CASSLGPSGSYSYNEQFF
J: TRBJ2-4; V: TRBV12-3/TRBV12-4; CDR3: CASSSAETKNIQYF
J: TRBJ2-4; V: TRBV19; CDR3: CASSSPSGTSAKNIQYF